This T cell receptor beta chain comes out of a study of blood T cell repertoires in COVID-19. Study overall: T cells, B-cell-depleted T cells, or PBMCs provided the cDNA or gDNA that served as material.

Deletions cut 5 bases from V and 4 bases from J, with 14 bases between. CDR1 and CDR2 (germline): MNHEY, SMNVEV (reference sequence). The CDR3 covers 15 residues. In the authors' workflow: Researchers report that nucleated cell counts were estimated from reference gene primer amplification. This table comes from immunoSEQ multiplex PCR, and its TCRdb copy is limited to in-frame clones, with some not included. That table gives V, J and clone size, and the DNA gave D and trimming. This sample has about 66,000 clones, with around 80% found just once. The receptor was isolated from a human donor in a cohort sampled during active COVID-19. Specimen: peripheral blood. V and J are TRBV27 and TRBJ1-4; possible D gene TRBD1, 6 bases. Here the CDR3 DNA reads TGTGCCAGCAGTCCCAATAGGGGGAGTAATGAAAAACTGTTTTTT. Amino acids: CASSPNRGSNEKLFF. Full variable domain (remainder filled in from reference TRBV27 and TRBJ1-4): EAQVTQNPRYLITVTGKKLTVTCSQNMNHEYMSWYRQDPGLGLRQIYYSMNVEVTDKGDVPEGYKVSRKEKRNFPLILESPSPNQTSLYFCASSPNRGSNEKLFFGSGTQLSVL.